In its sample, the clone carrying this TCR beta chain was seen a few times. The sequenced template was cDNA made from the entire isolated RNA. This table comes from immunoSEQ multiplex PCR, and its TCRdb copy is limited to in-frame clones, with some not included. This table holds some 900,000 clones, 17% found once. The collection from each donor was one heparinised blood draw averaging about 116 mL. This sample was taken from a study of beta chain features in type 1 diabetes. Sample: naive CD4+ T cells from blood. The source of this sequence is a woman between 18 and 30 years old in good health.

In DNA form, the CDR3 reads TGTGCCAGTAGGCGACTAGCGGATCCACAAGAGACCCAGTACTTC. It codes for CASRRLADPQETQYF. The chain has TRBV19 and TRBJ2-5; 9 bases agree with TRBD2. CDR3 length: 15 amino acids. J lost 2 bases, V lost 6 bases, and 7 bases had no gene match. Germline CDR1 LNHDA, CDR2 SQIVND (reference sequence).